The T cell receptor (beta chain) described here comes from a study of regulatory T cells in long-lasting Graves disease. Time point denoted: persistent/refractory GD, antithyroid drugs over 5 years with positive TRAb. There was RNA extracted from PBMCs, and the TCR library was made from it. Trimming took off 6 bases at V and 4 bases at J, with 18 bases between the two ends. CDR3 length equals 15 residues. Germline CDR1 is LNHDA and CDR2 is SQIVND (reference sequence). Arm-PCR of CDR3 regions and iRepertoire HTBI primers were the basis on which TCR beta libraries were built. Each CDR3 protein is one row after TCRdb ran MiXCR on the multiplex PCR reads. The table lists around 450,000 distinct CDR3 sequences, around a fifth of them singletons, with roughly 7% in the top ten.

The receptor comes from a female donor with Graves disease. The gene calls are TRBV19 and TRBJ1-2; weak D call: TRBD1 (5 bases). Sequences were derived from peripheral blood mononuclear cells (PBMCs), sampled when the disease was refractory, from a patient treated with antithyroid drugs. The CDR3 coding sequence is TGTGCCAGTAGCCCCCCGGCGTCAGGGTTCTATGGCTACACCTTC. Its translation: CASSPPASGFYGYTF.